Listed here are 11 T cell receptor beta chains from one sample, sequenced in a study of T cell responses to AZD1222 COVID-19 vaccine (dated by TCRdb to about 2021). Sample time point, as interpreted from the label and publication: about 28 days (+/-7) after the second vaccine dose. To prepare the library, the immunoSEQ multiplex PCR assay was applied. TCRdb provides this immuneACCESS table in a form limited to in-frame rearrangements. Some clones are lacking; in checked studies, under half of them reflect an unresolved V gene, and why the rest are absent is not known. A total of about 73,000 clones appear in this sample, about nine tenths of them only once. About 1.3% of the sample belongs to the ten largest clones. Specimen: peripheral blood, collected 28 days after the second AZD1222 dose. Source of these receptors: an adult who received the AZD1222 COVID-19 vaccine.

The chain joins TRBV28 to TRBJ1-5; 8 bases are a match to TRBD1. Germline V lookup: CDR1 MDHEN, CDR2 SYDVKM. The CDR3 runs 16 residues. The ends lost 1 base at V and 1 base at J; junction bases unmatched: 3. As DNA, the CDR3 is TGTGCCAGCAGTTTATCCACAGGGGGAAGCAATCAGCCCCAGCATTTT. This translates into CASSLSTGGSNQPQHF. The complete variable domain, with remaining parts taken from reference TRBV28 and TRBJ1-5, reads DVKVTQSSRYLVKRTGEKVFLECVQDMDHENMFWYRQDPGLGLRLIYFSYDVKMKEKGDIPEGYSVSREKKERFSLILESASTNQTSMYLCASSLSTGGSNQPQHFGDGTRLSIL.

The gene calls are TRBV28 and TRBJ2-7, with D unclear. Trimming took off 8 bases at V and 6 bases at J, with 17 bases between the two ends. This CDR3 spans 13 amino acids. CDR1 is MDHEN, CDR2 SYDVKM, per germline. CDR3 residues: CASSFRAASEQYF. CDR3 bases: TGTGCCAGCTCCTTTCGGGCAGCTTCCGAGCAGTACTTC.

The V call is TRBV7-8, the J call TRBJ2-1; D tentatively fits TRBD1 or TRBD2 (5 bases each). Germline CDR1 is SGHVS and CDR2 is FQNEAQ. The CDR3 spans 13 residues. The CDR3 nucleotides are TGTGCTGACGGGGCAGCGTCCTACAATGAGCAGTTCTTC. The encoded protein is CADGAASYNEQFF.

The V gene is TRBV19, the J gene TRBJ2-7; D may be TRBD1 or TRBD2 (5 bases each). CDR3 length equals 13 residues. Germline CDR1 reads LNHDA; CDR2 reads SQIVND (reference sequence). V gave up 3 bases and J gave up 6 bases, with 12 bases separating them. For the CDR3, the DNA is TGTGCCAGTAGTATGACGGGGACCGGCGAGCAGTACTTC. This sequence encodes CASSMTGTGEQYF.

The chain is built from TRBV7-9 and TRBJ1-1; D ambiguous. Per germline, CDR1 SEHNR and CDR2 FQNEAQ (reference sequence). This CDR3 is built from 15 residues. V lost 4 bases and J lost 1, with 13 bases in between. CDR3 sequence: CASSSSRAANTEAFF. The CDR3 coding sequence is TGTGCCAGCAGCTCAAGCCGGGCAGCGAACACTGAAGCTTTCTTT. Drawing the rest from reference TRBV7-9 and TRBJ1-1, the complete variable domain is DTGVSQNPRHKITKRGQNVTFRCDPISEHNRLYWYRQTLGQGPEFLTYFQNEAQLEKSRLLSDRFSAERPKGSFSTLEIQRTEQGDSAMYLCASSSSRAANTEAFFGQGTRLTVV.

The genes are TRBV18 and TRBJ2-7, with 7 bases fitting TRBD2. Germline loops: CDR1 KGHSH, CDR2 LQKENI. The CDR3 is 12 amino acids. V trimming: 6 bases; J trimming: 7 bases; junction bases outside the gene matches: 6. For the CDR3, the DNA is TGTGCCAGCTCCTCGCAGGGAGGGGAGCAGTACTTC. Translation gives CASSSQGGEQYF.

This clone was found a few times. V and J are TRBV20-1 and TRBJ2-7; D call uncertain. Germline V lookup: CDR1 DFQATT, CDR2 SNEGSKA (reference sequence). This CDR3 comprises 15 residues. Trimming took 3 bases from V and 0 from J, leaving 15 bases between them. CDR3 sequence: CSASDSLRSSYEQYF. The CDR3 coding sequence is TGCAGTGCTAGTGACTCACTAAGGAGCTCCTACGAGCAGTACTTC.

This chain connects TRBV28 to TRBJ2-7, with 9 bases fitting TRBD1. This CDR3 region has 17 residues. From germline, CDR1 is MDHEN and CDR2 SYDVKM. Trimming cost V 3 bases and J 5 bases; bases outside gene matches: 14. Here the CDR3 DNA reads TGTGCCAGCAGTTTTGACCACGCCGGGACAGGGAGGCACGAGCAGTACTTC. This translates into CASSFDHAGTGRHEQYF.

The rearrangement links TRBV28 to TRBJ1-2; D call uncertain. The germline CDR1 and CDR2 sequences are MDHEN and SYDVKM. This CDR3 spans 11 amino acids. Trimming took 1 base from V and 7 from J, leaving 4 bases between them. CDR3 nucleotides: TGTGCCAGCAGTTTATTGGCTGGCTACACCTTC. This translates into CASSLLAGYTF.

The sample holds one count of this clone. The rearrangement links TRBV10-3 to TRBJ2-3, with 10 positions matching TRBD2. With 10 bases clipped from V and 5 bases from J, the junction kept 6 bases outside the gene matches. This CDR3 region has 13 residues. The germline V gene encodes CDR1 ENHRY and CDR2 SYGVKD. CDR3 region: CATGAGGEDTQYF. The CDR3 nucleotides are TGTGCCACCGGAGCGGGGGGGGAAGATACGCAGTATTTT.

This sequence joins TRBV19 and TRBJ1-3; 7 bases match TRBD1. The CDR3 is 15 residues long. Germline CDR1 is LNHDA and CDR2 is SQIVND (reference sequence). J was trimmed by 4 bases and V by 5 bases; bases with no gene match: 8. CDR3 DNA: TGTGCCAGTAGTCCTGGCAGGGGGTACGGAAACACCATATATTTT. This sequence encodes CASSPGRGYGNTIYF.